This TCR beta chain was obtained from a study of blood T cells in healthy people across ages. With a J-beta primer mix and a sample-barcoded 5' primer, a second PCR ran 7 to 11 cycles. MiXCR, applied by TCRdb to the 5' RACE reads, yields one record per CDR3 protein. This sample has over 950,000 distinct CDR3 sequences; about two fifths occur once, and the top ten carry 10% to 15%. The sequence was obtained from a man between 18 and 35 years old in good health. Source material: blood.

DNA of the CDR3: TGCAGTGCTATGCGACTCGCGAACACCGGGGAGCTGTTTTTT. This encodes CSAMRLANTGELFF. The chain carries TRBV20-1 and TRBJ2-2, with no clear D. The CDR3 totals 14 residues. Germline V gene sequence: CDR1 DFQATT, CDR2 SNEGSKA (reference sequence). The V and J ends lost 4 bases and 0 bases respectively, with 9 bases between them.